The clone carrying this T cell receptor (beta chain) has just a few counts. With V trimmed by 5 bases and J by 7 bases, 16 bases remained unmatched. The CDR3 totals 16 residues. CDR1 and CDR2 (germline): SGHVS, FNYEAQ. These data belong to a study of blood T cell repertoires in COVID-19. Across the study: Acute-phase and convalescent COVID-19 samples originated in the United States, Italy and Spain. From T cells, B-cell-depleted T cells, or PBMCs came the material, which was cDNA or gDNA.

Original handling: Reference gene primer amplification in the assay estimated nucleated cell counts. The table came from immunoSEQ multiplex PCR; TCRdb's copy has only in-frame clones and leaves some out. V, J and clone size are those of that table, while D and trimming were read from the DNA. This sample has roughly 200,000 clones, with around 85% found just once. The Seattle patients joined while their infection was active and were tracked longitudinally afterward. The sequence was obtained from a person aged 70 to 79 with COVID-19, enrolled during active disease. The sequencing input was peripheral blood. V and J are TRBV7-6 and TRBJ2-5, with 7 bases that match TRBD2. The DNA of the CDR3 is TGTGCCAGCAGCCATACTAGCGAAACACTAGGCGGGACCCAGTACTTC. Translating gives CASSHTSETLGGTQYF.